Below, one TCR beta chain is given with its context. V lost 3 bases, J lost 4 bases, and 3 bases stayed unmatched. The CDR3 totals 14 residues. Germline V CDR1 and CDR2: SGDLS, YYNGEE. The data derive from a study of radiotherapy plus CTLA-4 blockade in lung cancer. The method was immunoSEQ multiplex PCR; TCRdb's version includes in-frame clones alone and lacks a portion of them. The repertoire includes roughly 13,000 clones, around 87% of them detected once, and 14% sits in the top ten. This TCR was recovered from a human donor with non-small cell lung cancer that progressed on radiotherapy plus ipilimumab. Some clones in this sample may be carry-over from other donors' samples. This sequence joins TRBV9 and TRBJ2-1; 8 bases are a match to TRBD2. The sample consisted of peripheral blood, taken from a patient treated with radiotherapy plus ipilimumab. For the CDR3, the DNA is TGTGCCAGCAGCGGGGGACTAGTTTACAATGAGCAGTTCTTC. Translation: CASSGGLVYNEQFF.